The 17 T cell receptor beta chains below come from one sample, sequenced in a study of blood T cell repertoires in COVID-19. Measured with immunoSEQ multiplex PCR; TCRdb has only the in-frame clones, and not every one. The sample lists over 80,000 clones; roughly 90% were seen once. Sequenced input: peripheral blood. The receptors were gathered from a man aged 60 to 75 with acute or convalescent COVID-19.

The gene calls are TRBV19 and TRBJ2-2; 9 bases line up with TRBD1. Looked up from germline, CDR1 is LNHDA and CDR2 is SQIVND (reference sequence). V shed 7 bases and J 1 base; nucleotides not matched to a gene: 4. The CDR3 spans 15 residues. CDR3 loop: CASTPGQGNTGELFF. The DNA of the CDR3 is TGTGCCAGTACCCCGGGACAGGGGAACACCGGGGAGCTGTTTTTT. The whole variable domain, remainder taken from reference TRBV19 and TRBJ2-2, is DGGITQSPKYLFRKEGQNVTLSCEQNLNHDAMYWYRQDPGQGLRLIYYSQIVNDFQKGDIAEGYSVSREKKESFPLTVTSAQKNPTAFYLCASTPGQGNTGELFFGEGSRLTVL.

The chain is built from TRBV27 and TRBJ1-6; TRBD1 aligns across 10 bases. Trimming cost V 5 bases and J 1 base; bases outside gene matches: 5. Germline V gene lookup returns CDR1 MNHEY and CDR2 SMNVEV (reference sequence). CDR3 length: 17 residues. Here the CDR3 reads CASSPGQGFSYNSPLHF. The CDR3 DNA reads as TGTGCCAGCAGTCCGGGACAGGGGTTTTCCTATAATTCACCCCTCCACTTT.

A single count supports this clone. This rearrangement joins TRBV24-1 to TRBJ2-5, with 7 bases aligning to TRBD2. This CDR3 has 17 amino acids. The germline V gene encodes CDR1 KGHDR and CDR2 SFDVKD. The V and J ends lost 4 bases and 5 bases, in that order; junction bases with no gene match: 15. The DNA for the CDR3 is TGTGCCACCAGTGACTCGCGGGACTACAGATATGTGGAGACCCAGTACTTC. Translated, it gives CATSDSRDYRYVETQYF.

The V call is TRBV6-4, the J call TRBJ2-3; TRBD2 is a possible D gene (5 bases). Germline V gene lookup returns CDR1 MRHNA and CDR2 SNTAGT. CDR3 size: 13 residues. The V gene lost 6 bases and the J gene lost 3 bases, with 10 bases spanning the gap. The CDR3 loop is CASSGGETDTQYF. DNA for the CDR3: TGTGCCAGCAGCGGTGGGGAGACAGATACGCAGTATTTT.

V is TRBV6-5 and J is TRBJ1-2; TRBD1 matches 9 bases. V shed 5 bases, J shed 4 bases, and the junction held 5 bases outside the gene matches. Per germline, CDR1 MNHEY and CDR2 SVGAGI. The CDR3 is 14 residues long. CDR3 bases: TGTGCCAGCAGTCCTGGACAGGGGAGCTATGGCTACACCTTC. Amino acid sequence: CASSPGQGSYGYTF.

The V gene is TRBV12-3 or TRBV12-4, the J gene TRBJ1-4; D gene uncertain. CDR3 size: 12 residues. The ends were cut back, 3 bases at V and 14 bases at J, with 13 bases in the middle. CDR3 bases: TGTGCCAGCAGTTTTGCCCGCAGTGGCCTGTTTTTT. Its protein is CASSFARSGLFF.

This chain uses TRBV7-2 with TRBJ2-3; no firm D call. Trimming removed 2 bases from V and 4 bases from J, with 10 bases in between. The CDR3 is 14 amino acids. CDR1 is SGHTA and CDR2 is FQGNSA in the germline V gene. CDR3 residues: CASSLLSTADTQYF. The DNA of the CDR3 is TGTGCCAGCAGCTTATTGTCAACGGCAGATACGCAGTATTTT.

This clone was counted a single time. CDR3 amino acids: CASSIDFRPGQAYEQYF. As DNA, the CDR3 is TGTGCCAGTAGTATAGACTTCCGACCGGGACAGGCCTACGAGCAGTACTTC. This chain joins TRBV19 and TRBJ2-7, with 8 positions matching TRBD1. Germline V lookup: CDR1 LNHDA, CDR2 SQIVND (reference sequence). The V and J ends lost 0 bases and 2 bases, in that order; junction bases with no gene match: 9. The CDR3 runs 17 residues.

The V call is TRBV5-1, the J call TRBJ1-5; D call uncertain. The CDR3 length is 16 residues. The germline V and J ends were trimmed by 5 bases and 6 bases, with 21 bases remaining between them. CDR1 is SGHRS and CDR2 is YFSETQ in the germline V gene. CDR3 protein: CASSPYPSSGVQPQHF. CDR3 in DNA: TGCGCCAGCAGTCCTTACCCGAGCAGCGGCGTTCAGCCCCAGCATTTT.

The V gene is TRBV3-1 (or the pseudogene TRBV3-2), the J gene TRBJ2-2; TRBD1 matches at 7 bases. CDR3 length equals 16 residues. Looked up from germline, CDR1 is LGHDT and CDR2 is YNNKEL (reference sequence). With 5 bases clipped from V and 1 base from J, the junction kept 7 bases outside the gene matches. The CDR3 DNA is TGTGCCAGCAGCGTCCGACAGGGTAGGAACACCGGGGAGCTGTTTTTT. It specifies CASSVRQGRNTGELFF.

The V and J genes are TRBV7-2 and TRBJ1-5; the D gene is possibly TRBD1 (5 bases). Germline V gene sequence: CDR1 SGHTA, CDR2 FQGNSA. The CDR3 spans 15 residues. V was pared by 1 base and J by 1 base, with 8 bases between. CDR3 amino acids: CASSLGGGSNQPQHF. The CDR3, as DNA: TGTGCCAGCAGCTTAGGGGGGGGGAGCAATCAGCCCCAGCATTTT.

This clone was seen only a few times. The V and J genes are TRBV15 and TRBJ2-7; possibly TRBD1 for D (6 bases). Trimming removed 0 bases from V and 5 bases from J, with 11 bases in between. CDR3 length: 14 amino acids. Germline V gives CDR1 LNHNV, CDR2 YYDKDF (reference sequence). The CDR3 nucleotides are TGTGCCACCAGCAGAGATAAGGGGGACGACGAGCAGTACTTC. Translation: CATSRDKGDDEQYF.

The rearrangement links TRBV7-2 to TRBJ2-5, with TRBD1 matching over 8 bases. V lost 5 bases, J lost 5 bases, and 4 bases stayed unmatched. From germline, CDR1 is SGHTA and CDR2 FQGNSA. The CDR3 length is 13 residues. Here the CDR3 reads CASSMDRVETQYF. CDR3 coding DNA: TGTGCCAGCAGCATGGACAGGGTGGAGACCCAGTACTTC.

The chain employs TRBV7-2 and TRBJ1-4; 8 nucleotides line up with TRBD1. The CDR3 covers 13 residues. The J segment lost 8 bases and the V segment lost 4 bases, leaving 3 bases of the junction unmatched. Per germline, CDR1 SGHTA and CDR2 FQGNSA. The CDR3 DNA reads TGTGCCAGCAGCTCGCGGACAGGGGAAAAACTGTTTTTT. This codes for CASSSRTGEKLFF.

The chain is built from TRBV19 and TRBJ2-1; perhaps TRBD2 as D (6 bases). The CDR3 length is 14 residues. Germline loops: CDR1 LNHDA, CDR2 SQIVND (reference sequence). Trimming took 7 bases from V and 5 from J, leaving 15 bases between them. The CDR3 reads CASTRGGRDNEQFF. CDR3 coding DNA: TGTGCCAGTACGAGAGGAGGGCGTGACAATGAGCAGTTCTTC. Looking up the rest from reference TRBV19 and TRBJ2-1 gives the full variable domain: DGGITQSPKYLFRKEGQNVTLSCEQNLNHDAMYWYRQDPGQGLRLIYYSQIVNDFQKGDIAEGYSVSREKKESFPLTVTSAQKNPTAFYLCASTRGGRDNEQFFGPGTRLTVL.

The V gene is TRBV6-2 or TRBV6-3, the J gene TRBJ2-5, with unresolved D. Germline V gene data show CDR1 as MNHEY and CDR2 as SVGEGT. V was trimmed by 2 bases and J by 1 base, leaving 8 bases between them. The CDR3 covers 14 residues. CDR3: CASSYVYIQETQYF. The CDR3 coding sequence is TGTGCCAGCAGTTACGTTTACATCCAAGAGACCCAGTACTTC.

The chain uses TRBV10-3 and TRBJ2-7; D might be TRBD2 (6 bases). The CDR3 runs to 14 residues. From germline, CDR1 is ENHRY and CDR2 SYGVKD. Trimming pared 4 bases from V and 3 bases from J, leaving 13 bases between. Here the CDR3 DNA reads TGTGCCATCAGTGCGGGGGTGGAGGACTACGAGCAGTACTTC. This codes for CAISAGVEDYEQYF.